This entry describes one T cell receptor (beta chain). Its antigen is as yet unknown. This sample was included in a study of CD8 T cells in ankylosing spondylitis. Notes on the study in general: Researchers report that disease-linked clones proved CD8+ and relatively rare in peripheral blood. A motif in TCR beta, a set of under ten highly homologous variants, appeared characteristic of ankylosing spondylitis blood. In ankylosing spondylitis patients, matched synovial fluid reportedly showed significant enrichment of disease-linked clones.

V gave up 3 bases and J gave up 5 bases, with 7 bases separating them. The CDR3 is 12 amino acids. The V gene's germline CDR1 is SEHNR and CDR2 FQNEAQ (reference sequence). The TCR beta libraries were generated through quantitative 5'-RACE incorporating molecular barcodes. TCRdb analysed the 5' RACE reads with MiXCR anew, one entry per CDR3 protein. The table includes about 400,000 distinct CDR3 sequences, approximately 20% detected once. The J gene is TRBJ1-2, the V gene TRBV7-9; D unresolved. The origin of this receptor is a male donor with ankylosing spondylitis. The sequenced sample consisted of blood, either unsorted or a sorted T cell fraction (not recorded which). CDR3 in amino acids: CASSFQFYGYTF. CDR3 DNA: TGTGCCAGCAGCTTCCAGTTTTATGGCTACACCTTC.